This T cell receptor (beta chain) was recovered during a study of identical twins. This clonotype has a handful of counts. The antigen is not known. Germline and junction disagree at one end, which may indicate a read error. Through template switching, a universal primer site was introduced, and the cDNA contained unique molecular identifiers. TCRdb processed the 5' RACE reads anew with MiXCR; each CDR3 protein has one entry. The table lists 650,000 to 800,000 distinct CDR3 sequences, around 8.3% of them singletons. CDR3 length: 13 residues. The germline CDR1 and CDR2 sequences are DFQATT and SNEGSKA (reference sequence). Findings of the study overall: Out-of-frame alpha sequences shared by twins showed excess low generation probability.

The sample was also reused in another study, on yellow fever vaccine responses in identical twins.

What was sequenced was PBMCs. The clonotype originates from a woman aged 18-29 years in good health. The chain combines TRBV20-1 with TRBJ2-3; TRBD2 might be the D (6 bases). CDR3 region: CSARASGEDTQYF. The CDR3 DNA reads as TGCAGTGCAAGAGCCTCGGGGGAAGATACGCAGTATTTT.